What follows are 25 T cell receptor beta chains derived from one specimen sequenced in a study of blood T cell repertoires in COVID-19 (dated by TCRdb to about 2020). Libraries were made using the immunoSEQ multiplex PCR assay. TCRdb provides this immuneACCESS table in a form limited to in-frame rearrangements. Some clones are lacking; in checked studies, under half of them reflect an unresolved V gene, and why the rest are absent is not known. The sample records about 120,000 clones, 75% to 90% of which are singletons. The ten most abundant clones make up over 15% of the sample. Source material: peripheral blood. Source of these receptors: a human donor with acute or convalescent COVID-19. The donor label of this sample is uncertain.

The chain employs TRBV11-3 and TRBJ1-1; 9 positions match TRBD1. The length of the CDR3 is 15 residues. J gave up 3 bases and V 2 bases, and 4 bases lay outside the gene matches. Germline lookup yields CDR1 SGHNT and CDR2 YENEEA. The CDR3 DNA follows: TGTGCCAGCAGCTTATCGGACAGGGGTGACACTGAAGCTTTCTTT. This gives the protein CASSLSDRGDTEAFF.

The rearrangement joins TRBV30 to TRBJ2-1, with 11 bases matching TRBD2. Trimming took 0 bases from V and 0 from J; bases not matched to a gene: 7. This CDR3 spans 18 amino acids. Germline V gives CDR1 GTSNPN, CDR2 SVGIG (reference sequence). DNA of the CDR3: TGTGCCTGGAGTGTTTTTAGCGGGGGGGCGAGCTCCTACAATGAGCAGTTCTTC. It codes for CAWSVFSGGASSYNEQFF.

The chain has TRBV11-2 and TRBJ1-2; 7 nucleotides match TRBD1. Per germline, CDR1 SGHAT and CDR2 FQNNGV. There are 17 residues in the CDR3. V lost 2 bases to trimming and J lost 5 bases; unmatched junction nucleotides: 14. The CDR3 bases are TGTGCCAGCAGCTTAAGGGCGCGGACAGGCCTGGGGTATGGCTACACCTTC. This sequence encodes CASSLRARTGLGYGYTF. Combining the CDR3 with reference TRBV11-2 and TRBJ1-2 gives the whole variable domain EAGVAQSPRYKIIEKRQSVAFWCNPISGHATLYWYQQILGQGPKLLIQFQNNGVVDDSQLPKDRFSAERLKGVDSTLKIQPAKLEDSAVYLCASSLRARTGLGYGYTFGSGTRLTVV.

The chain employs TRBV7-2 and TRBJ2-1, with 10 bases matching TRBD2. This CDR3 region has 17 residues. The germline V gene encodes CDR1 SGHTA and CDR2 FQGNSA. The V and J ends lost 4 bases and 5 bases, in that order; junction bases with no gene match: 11. CDR3 protein: CASSYIAGGTSNNEQFF. The CDR3 coding sequence is TGTGCCAGCAGCTATATAGCGGGAGGCACTTCAAACAATGAGCAGTTCTTC.

The genes are TRBV7-8 and TRBJ1-1, with a weak D call TRBD1 (5 bases). Germline V gene data show CDR1 as SGHVS and CDR2 as FQNEAQ. CDR3 size: 16 residues. V lost 3 bases and J 0 bases, leaving 14 bases between the germline ends. CDR3 loop: CASSLEVTGVNTEAFF. The CDR3 region has the DNA TGTGCCAGCAGCTTGGAGGTTACGGGGGTGAACACTGAAGCTTTCTTT. Variable domain in full (rest from reference TRBV7-8 and TRBJ1-1): GAGVSQSPRYKVAKRGQDVALRCDPISGHVSLFWYQQALGQGPEFLTYFQNEAQLDKSGLPSDRFFAERPEGSVSTLKIQRTQQEDSAVYLCASSLEVTGVNTEAFFGQGTRLTVV.

The chain couples TRBV5-6 to TRBJ2-3; 9 nucleotides line up with TRBD1. The CDR3 has 16 amino acids. With V trimmed by 3 bases and J by 1 base, 6 bases remained unmatched. Germline CDR1 is SGHDT and CDR2 is YYEEEE. The CDR3 spells CASSSLGDRGTDTQYF. CDR3 sequence (DNA): TGTGCCAGCAGCTCCTTGGGGGACAGGGGCACAGATACGCAGTATTTT.

V usage is TRBV4-3 and J usage is TRBJ1-6, with 7 bases identical to TRBD1. There are 17 residues in the CDR3. After removal of 0 bases from V and 7 bases from J, the junction contained 9 bases not matched to a gene. Germline CDR1 is LGHNA and CDR2 is YSLEER. Written as DNA, the CDR3 is TGCGCCAGCAGCCAAGATCATCCCAGACAGGGAAATTCACCCCTCCACTTT. It translates to CASSQDHPRQGNSPLHF.

The rearrangement joins TRBV28 to TRBJ1-5; unclear D gene. CDR1 and CDR2 (germline): MDHEN, SYDVKM. The germline V and J ends were trimmed by 3 bases and 1 base, with 13 bases remaining between them. There are 16 residues in the CDR3. The CDR3 bases are TGTGCCAGCAGTTTGATCAGGCGAGGGAGCAATCAGCCCCAGCATTTT. Amino acid sequence: CASSLIRRGSNQPQHF. Full variable domain (outside the CDR3, taken from reference TRBV28 and TRBJ1-5): DVKVTQSSRYLVKRTGEKVFLECVQDMDHENMFWYRQDPGLGLRLIYFSYDVKMKEKGDIPEGYSVSREKKERFSLILESASTNQTSMYLCASSLIRRGSNQPQHFGDGTRLSIL.

V and J are TRBV28 and TRBJ1-2, with D uncertain. Germline-derived CDR1 and CDR2 are MDHEN and SYDVKM. The V gene lost 3 bases and the J gene lost 5 bases, with 4 bases spanning the gap. The CDR3 has 11 residues. The CDR3 coding sequence is TGTGCCAGCAGTTTCCTTTATGGCTACACCTTC. This sequence encodes CASSFLYGYTF.

The gene calls are TRBV27 and TRBJ1-2; 10 bases match TRBD1. V dropped 5 bases and J dropped 7; count of bases not matched to a gene: 4. The CDR3 length is 13 residues. Germline V CDR1 and CDR2: MNHEY, SMNVEV (reference sequence). The CDR3 DNA follows: TGTGCCAGCAGTCTTCGGACAGGGGGTGGCTACACCTTC. This codes for CASSLRTGGGYTF.

V gene TRBV6-2 or TRBV6-3 combines with J gene TRBJ1-1; TRBD1 aligns across 8 bases. This CDR3 has 13 amino acids. V was clipped by 6 bases and J by 8 bases; unmatched bases: 8. Germline V gene sequence: CDR1 MNHEY, CDR2 SVGEGT. The chain's CDR3 is CASSWNRGTEAFF. The CDR3 region has the DNA TGTGCCAGCAGCTGGAACAGGGGGACCGAAGCTTTCTTT.

The chain joins TRBV7-8 to TRBJ1-5; D remains unclear. The length of the CDR3 is 13 residues. The V and J ends lost 5 bases and 8 bases respectively, with 13 bases between them. The germline V gene encodes CDR1 SGHVS and CDR2 FQNEAQ. The CDR3 sequence: CASSRLRGEPQHF. The CDR3 DNA is TGTGCCAGCAGCCGTCTCCGGGGTGAGCCCCAGCATTTT. The entire variable domain, with the rest obtained from reference TRBV7-8 and TRBJ1-5, is as follows: GAGVSQSPRYKVAKRGQDVALRCDPISGHVSLFWYQQALGQGPEFLTYFQNEAQLDKSGLPSDRFFAERPEGSVSTLKIQRTQQEDSAVYLCASSRLRGEPQHFGDGTRLSIL.

The chain carries TRBV2 and TRBJ1-1; D may be TRBD1 (6 bases). Germline CDR1 SNHLY, CDR2 FYNNEI. The CDR3 totals 15 residues. The V end lost 3 bases, the J end lost 4 bases, and 15 bases lay between the germline ends. The CDR3: CASSEDVLGATEAFF. CDR3 coding DNA: TGTGCCAGCAGTGAGGATGTCCTGGGGGCCACTGAAGCTTTCTTT.

The chain carries TRBV11-2 and TRBJ2-7; no clear D gene. The CDR3 has 12 amino acids. In germline, CDR1 is SGHAT, CDR2 FQNNGV. Trimming removed 5 bases from V and 3 bases from J, with 8 bases in between. CDR3 DNA: TGTGCCAGCAGCCTCCAGGTCTACGAGCAGTACTTC. Its translation: CASSLQVYEQYF. Filled out from reference TRBV11-2 and TRBJ2-7, the complete variable domain reads EAGVAQSPRYKIIEKRQSVAFWCNPISGHATLYWYQQILGQGPKLLIQFQNNGVVDDSQLPKDRFSAERLKGVDSTLKIQPAKLEDSAVYLCASSLQVYEQYFGPGTRLTVT.

The gene calls are TRBV4-2 and TRBJ1-4; 7 nucleotides align to TRBD1. Germline CDR1 is LGHNA and CDR2 is YNFKEQ. This CDR3 is 17 amino acids long. The ends lost 3 bases at V and 0 bases at J; junction bases unmatched: 7. The CDR3 is CASSQLRGGTTNEKLFF. The CDR3 DNA sequence: TGTGCCAGCAGCCAGTTAAGAGGGGGCACAACTAATGAAAAACTGTTTTTT.

The chain couples TRBV24-1 to TRBJ2-3, with 9 bases identical to TRBD1. Per germline, CDR1 KGHDR and CDR2 SFDVKD. CDR3 length equals 16 residues. V lost 2 bases and J lost 5; bases outside the gene matches: 7. CDR3 sequence: CATSDSPGQGLDTQYF. The CDR3 DNA reads as TGTGCCACCAGTGATTCTCCGGGACAGGGTCTAGATACGCAGTATTTT.

This chain connects TRBV21-1 to TRBJ1-2; TRBD1 is the table's D call and was not checked against the DNA. TRBV21-1 is marked as a pseudogene. The CDR3 extends over 15 amino acids. The CDR3 spells CASTAGTEIYYGYTF. CDR3 DNA sequence: TGTGCCAGCACCGCCGGGACAGAAATTTACTATGGCTACACCTTC.

This chain links TRBV3-1 (or the pseudogene TRBV3-2) with TRBJ2-5; D is possibly TRBD2 (6 bases). The germline gives CDR1 LGHDT, CDR2 YNNKEL (reference sequence). V dropped 5 bases and J dropped 5 bases, with 9 bases sitting between them. CDR3 size: 12 residues. CDR3 residues: CASSALAETQYF. In nucleotides, the CDR3 is TGTGCCAGCAGCGCGCTAGCGGAGACCCAGTACTTC.

V is TRBV10-3 and J is TRBJ2-2; 12 bases fit TRBD1. Trimming cost V 4 bases and J 4 bases; bases outside gene matches: 4. Looked up from germline, CDR1 is ENHRY and CDR2 is SYGVKD. The CDR3 covers 16 residues. CDR3 loop: CAISGGTGGGTGELFF. In nucleotides, the CDR3 is TGTGCCATCAGTGGGGGGACAGGGGGCGGCACCGGGGAGCTGTTTTTT.

V gene TRBV24-1 combines with J gene TRBJ2-3; D might be TRBD2 (6 bases). This CDR3 region has 16 residues. V lost 2 bases and J 0 bases, leaving 11 bases between the germline ends. Germline values: CDR1 KGHDR, CDR2 SFDVKD. The CDR3 DNA reads as TGTGCCACCAGTGATTCCAGACTAGATAGCACAGATACGCAGTATTTT. Translating gives CATSDSRLDSTDTQYF.

The chain links TRBV28 to TRBJ2-7, with TRBD1 as a possible D gene (7 bases). Germline V gene sequence: CDR1 MDHEN, CDR2 SYDVKM. V was clipped by 9 bases and J by 3 bases, with 24 bases between them. The CDR3 is 16 residues long. The CDR3 here is CASQGDNRGGGYEQYF. In DNA, the CDR3 is TGTGCCAGTCAGGGGGACAACAGGGGAGGAGGCTACGAGCAGTACTTC.

This rearrangement joins TRBV18 to TRBJ1-5; D possibly corresponds to TRBD1 (6 bases). Between the trimmed V and J ends, which lost 5 bases and 0 bases, there was a span of 11 bases. This CDR3 is 15 amino acids long. Germline lookup yields CDR1 KGHSH and CDR2 LQKENI. CDR3 amino acids: CASSSTGFSNQPQHF. The CDR3 bases are TGTGCCAGCTCATCAACAGGGTTTAGCAATCAGCCCCAGCATTTT. The entire variable domain, with the rest obtained from reference TRBV18 and TRBJ1-5, is as follows: NAGVMQNPRHLVRRRGQEARLRCSPMKGHSHVYWYRQLPEEGLKFMVYLQKENIIDESGMPKERFSAEFPKEGPSILRIQQVVRGDSAAYFCASSSTGFSNQPQHFGDGTRLSIL.

The genes are TRBV30 and TRBJ1-6; D is unclear. The CDR3 consists of 13 residues. The V end lost 1 base, the J end lost 7 bases, and 8 bases lay between the germline ends. Germline CDR1 GTSNPN, CDR2 SVGIG (reference sequence). CDR3 in DNA: TGTGCCTGGAGTGGGACGGGGAATTCACCCCTCCACTTT. Protein: CAWSGTGNSPLHF.

The rearrangement uses TRBV18 and TRBJ2-4; D not certain. The CDR3 consists of 14 residues. V was clipped by 2 bases and J by 6 bases, with 11 bases between them. Looked up from germline, CDR1 is KGHSH and CDR2 is LQKENI. CDR3 nucleotides: TGTGCCAGCTCACCAGGAGCCGGCGCAAACATTCAGTACTTC. Encoded protein: CASSPGAGANIQYF. The variable domain in full, completed from reference TRBV18 and TRBJ2-4, reads NAGVMQNPRHLVRRRGQEARLRCSPMKGHSHVYWYRQLPEEGLKFMVYLQKENIIDESGMPKERFSAEFPKEGPSILRIQQVVRGDSAAYFCASSPGAGANIQYFGAGTRLSVL.

This sequence joins TRBV7-2 and TRBJ2-3; a weak D match, TRBD2 (6 bases). The germline V gene encodes CDR1 SGHTA and CDR2 FQGNSA. V was pared by 5 bases and J by 5 bases, with 20 bases between. The CDR3 extends over 16 amino acids. The CDR3 loop is CASSPGGPAREDTQYF. Here the CDR3 DNA reads TGTGCCAGCAGCCCCGGAGGGCCCGCTCGTGAAGATACGCAGTATTTT.